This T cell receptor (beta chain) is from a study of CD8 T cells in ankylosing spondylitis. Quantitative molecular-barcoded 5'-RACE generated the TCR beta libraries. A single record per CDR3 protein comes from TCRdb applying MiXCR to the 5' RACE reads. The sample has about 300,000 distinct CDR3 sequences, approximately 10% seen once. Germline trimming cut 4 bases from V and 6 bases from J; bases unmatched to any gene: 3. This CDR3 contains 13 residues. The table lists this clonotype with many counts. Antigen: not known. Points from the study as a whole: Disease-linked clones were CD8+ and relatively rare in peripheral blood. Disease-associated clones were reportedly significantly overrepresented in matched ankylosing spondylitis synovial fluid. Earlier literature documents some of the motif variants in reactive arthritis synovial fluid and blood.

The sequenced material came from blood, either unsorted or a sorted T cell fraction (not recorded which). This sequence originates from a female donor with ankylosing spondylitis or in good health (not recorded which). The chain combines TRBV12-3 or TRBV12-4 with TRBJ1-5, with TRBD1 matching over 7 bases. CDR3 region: CASSYRGGQPQHF. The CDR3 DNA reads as TGTGCCAGCAGTTACAGGGGAGGTCAGCCCCAGCATTTT.